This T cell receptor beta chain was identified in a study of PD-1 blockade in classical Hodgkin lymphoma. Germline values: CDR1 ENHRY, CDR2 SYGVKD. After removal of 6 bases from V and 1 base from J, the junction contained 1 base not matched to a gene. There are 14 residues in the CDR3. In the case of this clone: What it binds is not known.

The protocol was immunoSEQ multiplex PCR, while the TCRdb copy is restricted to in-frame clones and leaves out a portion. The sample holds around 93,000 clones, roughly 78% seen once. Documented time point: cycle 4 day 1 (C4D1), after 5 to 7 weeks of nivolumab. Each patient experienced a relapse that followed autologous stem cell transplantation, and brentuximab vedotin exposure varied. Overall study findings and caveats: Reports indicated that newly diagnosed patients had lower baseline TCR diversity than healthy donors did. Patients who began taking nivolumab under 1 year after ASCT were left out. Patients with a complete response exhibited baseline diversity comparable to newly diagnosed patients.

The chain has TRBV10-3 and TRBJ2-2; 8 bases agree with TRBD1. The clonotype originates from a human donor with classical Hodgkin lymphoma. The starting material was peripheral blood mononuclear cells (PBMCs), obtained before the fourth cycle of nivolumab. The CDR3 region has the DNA TGTGCCATCAGAGGGACAGGGAACACCGGGGAGCTGTTTTTT. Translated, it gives CAIRGTGNTGELFF.